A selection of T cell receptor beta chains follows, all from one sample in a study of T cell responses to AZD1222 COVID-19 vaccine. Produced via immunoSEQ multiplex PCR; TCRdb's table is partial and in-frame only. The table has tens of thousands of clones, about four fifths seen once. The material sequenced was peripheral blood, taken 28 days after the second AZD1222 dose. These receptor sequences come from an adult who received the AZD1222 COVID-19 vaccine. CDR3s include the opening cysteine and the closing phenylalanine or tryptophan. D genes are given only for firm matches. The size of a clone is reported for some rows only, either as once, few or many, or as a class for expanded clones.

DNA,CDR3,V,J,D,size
TGTGCCAGTAATGGGGTTGTGGGGACCTGGAATCAGCCCCAGCATTTT,CASNGVVGTWNQPQHF,TRBV19,TRBJ1-5,-,-
TGTGCCAGTAGTCTGAGACTAGCGGGAGTGGGACCAGAGACCCAGTACTTC,CASSLRLAGVGPETQYF,TRBV19,TRBJ2-5,TRBD2,-
TGTGCCAGCAGTTACGGGGGGGCAAATCAGCCCCAGCATTTT,CASSYGGANQPQHF,TRBV6-5,TRBJ1-5,-,many
TGTGCCAGTAGTATCGGGACAGCGACCTACAATGAGCAGTTCTTC,CASSIGTATYNEQFF,TRBV19,TRBJ2-1,TRBD1,-
TGTGCCAGCAGCTTCCCGGGACAACAAGAGACCCAGTACTTC,CASSFPGQQETQYF,TRBV5-6,TRBJ2-5,-,-
TGTGCCAGCGGGACAGGGGGGCTCTTC,CASGTGGLF,TRBV7-9,TRBJ2-1,TRBD1,-
TGTGCCAGCAGTTTATATTGGCAGACGGTGAGGGGCTACACCTTC,CASSLYWQTVRGYTF,TRBV28,TRBJ1-2,-,-
TGTGCCAGCAGCCAAGATTTACAGAAGAACTCCTACGAGCAGTACTTC,CASSQDLQKNSYEQYF,TRBV3-1/TRBV3-2,TRBJ2-7,-,once
TGTGCCAGCAGCACGGGACAGAACTATGGCTACACCTTC,CASSTGQNYGYTF,TRBV5-4,TRBJ1-2,TRBD1,once
TGTGCCAGCAGTAGACAGGGTAACACCGGGGAGCTGTTTTTT,CASSRQGNTGELFF,TRBV6-4,TRBJ2-2,TRBD1,-
TGCGCCAGCAGCGTGGGACTAGCGGGAGGAGTCGATGAGCAGTTCTTC,CASSVGLAGGVDEQFF,TRBV5-1,TRBJ2-1,TRBD2,-
TGTGCCAGCATCGAGACCACCGGGGAGCTGTTTTTT,CASIETTGELFF,TRBV12-3/TRBV12-4,TRBJ2-2,-,-
TGTGCCAGCAGCCCACCGGGACTAGCGGGAGCCAGCTCCTACAATGAGCAGTTCTTC,CASSPPGLAGASSYNEQFF,TRBV11-3,TRBJ2-1,TRBD2,-
TGTGCCAGCAGTTACGCGGCCTACGAGCAGTACTTC,CASSYAAYEQYF,TRBV6-5,TRBJ2-7,-,-
TGTGCCAGCAGCCTAGATGGTACACCTATCAGGCCCCAGCATTTT,CASSLDGTPIRPQHF,TRBV9,TRBJ1-5,-,-
TGTGCCAGCAGTAAAAGGACAGCCCCGACCGGGGAGCTGTTTTTT,CASSKRTAPTGELFF,TRBV25-1,TRBJ2-2,-,-
TGTGCCAGCAGTCAAACGACAGGTCTAACCCTCCACTTT,CASSQTTGLTLHF,TRBV28,TRBJ1-6,-,-
TGCAGCGTTTCGGGAAGGGGTAAGGGCGAGCAGTACTTC,CSVSGRGKGEQYF,TRBV29-1,TRBJ2-7,-,few
TGTGCCAGTAACAGGGGGCCAGATAGCGGGAGCGAGCAGTACTTC,CASNRGPDSGSEQYF,TRBV19,TRBJ2-7,-,-
TGTGCCAGCAAAAGGACTTCAGGCACAGATACGCAGTATTTT,CASKRTSGTDTQYF,TRBV6-5,TRBJ2-3,-,-
TGTGCCAGCAGCCAGGGCAGGGCTACTACCGGGGAGCTGTTTTTT,CASSQGRATTGELFF,TRBV3-1/TRBV3-2,TRBJ2-2,-,-
TGTGCCAGCAGCTCGGGACTAGCGGGAGGCGGGCAGTTCTTC,CASSSGLAGGGQFF,TRBV7-3,TRBJ2-1,TRBD2,-
TGTGCCAGCAGCTTCTCGGAGGGGGTAAACATTCAGTACTTC,CASSFSEGVNIQYF,TRBV11-2,TRBJ2-4,-,-
TGTGCCAGCAGTTCAGTCCCGAGCAATCAGCCCCAGCATTTT,CASSSVPSNQPQHF,TRBV6-2/TRBV6-3,TRBJ1-5,-,-
TGTGCCAGCAGCCAAGGCCCCGAGCAGTACTTC,CASSQGPEQYF,TRBV3-1/TRBV3-2,TRBJ2-7,-,-
TGTGCCAGTCGACAGGCTACTAATGAAAAACTGTTTTTT,CASRQATNEKLFF,TRBV19,TRBJ1-4,-,once
TGCAGCGTTGAAGATTTCGGGAAATATCGGACCCAGTACTTC,CSVEDFGKYRTQYF,TRBV29-1,TRBJ2-5,-,-
TGTGCCAGTAGTATAGCCAAAGGGGGAGGCAATCAGCCCCAGCATTTT,CASSIAKGGGNQPQHF,TRBV19,TRBJ1-5,-,once
TGTGCCAGCAGTTACGAGACCCAAAGCCGGGAGCAGTACTTC,CASSYETQSREQYF,TRBV6-5,TRBJ2-7,-,-
TGTGCCAGCAGCCCCTCGCCCGGACAGGGTCGCAACCAAGAGACCCAGTACTTC,CASSPSPGQGRNQETQYF,TRBV3-1/TRBV3-2,TRBJ2-5,TRBD1,-
TGTGCCAGCAGTTCGTTTCGCACCGGGGAGCTGTTTTTT,CASSSFRTGELFF,TRBV12-3/TRBV12-4,TRBJ2-2,-,-
TGTGCCACCACGCACGGCGGTCGATTCGAGCAGTACTTC,CATTHGGRFEQYF,TRBV2,TRBJ2-7,-,-